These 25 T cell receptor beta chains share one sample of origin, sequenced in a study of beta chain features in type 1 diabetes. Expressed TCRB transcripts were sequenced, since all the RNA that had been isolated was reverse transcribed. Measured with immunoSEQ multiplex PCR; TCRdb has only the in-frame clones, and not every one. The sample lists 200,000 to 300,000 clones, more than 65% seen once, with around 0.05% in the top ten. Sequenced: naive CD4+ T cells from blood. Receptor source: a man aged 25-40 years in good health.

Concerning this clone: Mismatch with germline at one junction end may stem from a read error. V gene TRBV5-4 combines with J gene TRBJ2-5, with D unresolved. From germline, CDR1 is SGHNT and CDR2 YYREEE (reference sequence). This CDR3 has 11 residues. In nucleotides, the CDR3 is TGTGCCAGCAGCTTGGGAAATACCCAGCACTTC. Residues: CASSLGNTQHF.

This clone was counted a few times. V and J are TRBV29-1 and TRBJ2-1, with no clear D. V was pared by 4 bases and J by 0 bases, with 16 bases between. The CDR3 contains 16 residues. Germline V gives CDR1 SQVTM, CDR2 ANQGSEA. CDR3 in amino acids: CSVGKARTSSYNEQFF. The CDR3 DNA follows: TGCAGCGTTGGGAAAGCGAGGACCAGCTCCTACAATGAGCAGTTCTTC.

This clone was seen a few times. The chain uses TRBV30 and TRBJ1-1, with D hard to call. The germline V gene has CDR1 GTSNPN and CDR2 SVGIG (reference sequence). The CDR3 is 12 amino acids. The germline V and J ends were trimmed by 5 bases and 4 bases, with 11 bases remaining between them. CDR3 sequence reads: CAWGVMSTEAFF. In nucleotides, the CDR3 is TGTGCCTGGGGGGTGATGAGCACTGAAGCTTTCTTT.

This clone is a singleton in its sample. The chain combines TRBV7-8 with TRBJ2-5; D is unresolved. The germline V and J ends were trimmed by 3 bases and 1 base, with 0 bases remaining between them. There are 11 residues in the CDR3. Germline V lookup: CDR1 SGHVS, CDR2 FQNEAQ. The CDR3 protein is CASSFQETQYF. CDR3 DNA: TGTGCCAGCAGCTTCCAAGAGACCCAGTACTTC.

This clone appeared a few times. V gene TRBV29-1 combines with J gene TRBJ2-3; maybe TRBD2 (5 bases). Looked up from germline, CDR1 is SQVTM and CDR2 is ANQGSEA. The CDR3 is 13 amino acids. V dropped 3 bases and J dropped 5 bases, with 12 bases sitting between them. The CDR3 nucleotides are TGCAGCGTTGACCGGGAACGTGTAGATACGCAGTATTTT. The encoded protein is CSVDRERVDTQYF.

CDR3 amino acids: CASRLTGADGYTF. The CDR3 nucleotides are TGTGCCAGCAGGTTGACAGGGGCGGATGGCTACACCTTC. J is TRBJ1-2 and V is TRBV6-1; TRBD1 matches at 8 bases. The CDR3 sequence is 13 residues long. Germline-derived CDR1 and CDR2 are MNHNS and SASEGT. The J segment lost 6 bases and the V segment lost 6 bases, leaving 6 bases of the junction unmatched.

The chain's CDR3 is CASSVAGDGYNEQFF. CDR3 coding DNA: TGTGCCAGCAGCGTAGCCGGAGACGGGTACAATGAGCAGTTCTTC. This chain uses TRBV9 with TRBJ2-1; D call uncertain. CDR3 length equals 15 residues. With 0 bases removed from V and 4 bases from J, the gap between germline ends came to 11 bases. The V gene's germline CDR1 is SGDLS and CDR2 YYNGEE.

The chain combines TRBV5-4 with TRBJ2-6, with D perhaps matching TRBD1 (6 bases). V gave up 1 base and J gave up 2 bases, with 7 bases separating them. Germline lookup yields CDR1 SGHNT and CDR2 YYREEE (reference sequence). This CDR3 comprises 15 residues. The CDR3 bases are TGTGCCAGCAGCTTGACAGGGCCTGGGGCCAACGTCCTGACTTTC. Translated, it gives CASSLTGPGANVLTF.

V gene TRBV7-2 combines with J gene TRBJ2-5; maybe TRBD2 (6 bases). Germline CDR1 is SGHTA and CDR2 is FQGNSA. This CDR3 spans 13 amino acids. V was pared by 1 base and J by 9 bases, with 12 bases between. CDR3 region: CASSLEVPGAQYF. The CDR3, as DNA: TGTGCCAGCAGCTTAGAAGTCCCGGGGGCCCAGTACTTC.

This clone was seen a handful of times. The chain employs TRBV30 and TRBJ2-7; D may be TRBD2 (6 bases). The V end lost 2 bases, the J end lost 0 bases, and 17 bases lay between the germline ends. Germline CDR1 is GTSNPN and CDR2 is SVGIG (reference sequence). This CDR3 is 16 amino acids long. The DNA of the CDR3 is TGTGCCTGGAGTCACGGGGGAGCCTCCTTCTCCTACGAGCAGTACTTC. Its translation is CAWSHGGASFSYEQYF.

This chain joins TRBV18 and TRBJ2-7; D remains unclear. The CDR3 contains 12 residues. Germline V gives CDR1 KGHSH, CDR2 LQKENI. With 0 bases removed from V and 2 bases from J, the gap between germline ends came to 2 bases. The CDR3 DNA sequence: TGTGCCAGCTCACCACCTACCTACGAGCAGTACTTC. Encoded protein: CASSPPTYEQYF.

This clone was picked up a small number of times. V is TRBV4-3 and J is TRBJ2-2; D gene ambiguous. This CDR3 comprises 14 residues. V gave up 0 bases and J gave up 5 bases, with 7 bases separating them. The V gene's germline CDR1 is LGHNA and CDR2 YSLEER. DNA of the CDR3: TGCGCCAGCAGCCAAGAAGGGATAACCGGGGAGCTGTTTTTT. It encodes CASSQEGITGELFF.

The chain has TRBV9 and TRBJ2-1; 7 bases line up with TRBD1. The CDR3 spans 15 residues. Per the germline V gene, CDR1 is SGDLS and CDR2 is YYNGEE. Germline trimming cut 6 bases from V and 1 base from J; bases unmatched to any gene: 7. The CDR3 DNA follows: TGTGCCAGCACCGGCAGGGGGAATTCCTACAATGAGCAGTTCTTC. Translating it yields CASTGRGNSYNEQFF.

Written as DNA, the CDR3 is TGTGCCAGCAGCTTAGATTGGACAGGAGACGGCTACACCTTC. Encoded protein: CASSLDWTGDGYTF. The chain joins TRBV7-8 to TRBJ1-2; TRBD1 aligns across 7 bases. The germline CDR1 and CDR2 sequences are SGHVS and FQNEAQ. The CDR3 loop spans 14 amino acids. V was clipped by 1 base and J by 8 bases; unmatched bases: 7.

CDR3 coding DNA: TGCAGTGCCCAGTTCGAAGAGACCCAGTACTTC. Residues: CSAQFEETQYF. V gene TRBV20-1 combines with J gene TRBJ2-5; D gene ambiguous. The V end lost 6 bases, the J end lost 3 bases, and 8 bases lay between the germline ends. The CDR3 has 11 residues. Germline lookup yields CDR1 DFQATT and CDR2 SNEGSKA (reference sequence).

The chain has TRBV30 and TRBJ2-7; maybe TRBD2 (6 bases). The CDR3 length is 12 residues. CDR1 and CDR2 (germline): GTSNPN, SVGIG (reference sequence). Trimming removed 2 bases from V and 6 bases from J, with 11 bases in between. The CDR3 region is CAWSPGSVEQYF. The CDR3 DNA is TGTGCCTGGAGTCCCGGGAGCGTCGAGCAGTACTTC.

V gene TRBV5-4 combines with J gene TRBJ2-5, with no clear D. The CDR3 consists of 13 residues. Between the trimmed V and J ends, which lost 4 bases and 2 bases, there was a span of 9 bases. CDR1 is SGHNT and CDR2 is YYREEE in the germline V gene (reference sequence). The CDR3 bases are TGTGCCAGCAGCCGGACGGAACAAGAGACCCAGTACTTC. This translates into CASSRTEQETQYF.

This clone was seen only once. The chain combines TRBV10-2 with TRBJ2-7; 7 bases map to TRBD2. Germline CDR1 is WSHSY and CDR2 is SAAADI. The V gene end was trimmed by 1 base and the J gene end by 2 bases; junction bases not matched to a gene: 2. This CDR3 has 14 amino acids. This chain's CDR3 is CASSEWGGAYEQYF. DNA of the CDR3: TGCGCCAGCAGTGAGTGGGGAGGGGCCTACGAGCAGTACTTC.

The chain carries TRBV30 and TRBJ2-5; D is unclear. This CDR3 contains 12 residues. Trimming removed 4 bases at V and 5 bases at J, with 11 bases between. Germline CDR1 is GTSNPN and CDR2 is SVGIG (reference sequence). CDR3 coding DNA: TGTGCCTGGAAAGCGTCTTTGGAGACCCAGTACTTC. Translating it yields CAWKASLETQYF.

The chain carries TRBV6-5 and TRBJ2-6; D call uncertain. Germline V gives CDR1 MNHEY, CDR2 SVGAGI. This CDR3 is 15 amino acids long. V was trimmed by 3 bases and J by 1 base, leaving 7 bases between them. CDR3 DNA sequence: TGTGCCAGCAGTTATCGCTCTTCTGGGGCCAACGTCCTGACTTTC. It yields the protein CASSYRSSGANVLTF.

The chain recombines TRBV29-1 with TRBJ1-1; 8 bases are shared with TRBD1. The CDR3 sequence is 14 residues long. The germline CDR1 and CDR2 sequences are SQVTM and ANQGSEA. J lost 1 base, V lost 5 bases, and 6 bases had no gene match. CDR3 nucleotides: TGCAGCGTTACCCCAGGGGGCAGGAACACTGAAGCTTTCTTT. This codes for CSVTPGGRNTEAFF.

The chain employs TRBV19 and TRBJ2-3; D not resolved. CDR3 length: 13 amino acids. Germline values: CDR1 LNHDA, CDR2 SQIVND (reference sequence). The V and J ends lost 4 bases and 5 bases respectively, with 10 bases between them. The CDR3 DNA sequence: TGTGCCAGTAGTAAGAGGCCTGAAGATACGCAGTATTTT. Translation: CASSKRPEDTQYF.

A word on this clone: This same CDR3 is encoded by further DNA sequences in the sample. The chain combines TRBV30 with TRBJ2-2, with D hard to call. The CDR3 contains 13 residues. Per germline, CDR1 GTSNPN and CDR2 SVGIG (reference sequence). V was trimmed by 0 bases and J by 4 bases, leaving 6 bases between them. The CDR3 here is CAWSVQVTGELFF. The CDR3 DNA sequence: TGTGCCTGGAGTGTACAAGTCACCGGGGAGCTGTTTTTT.

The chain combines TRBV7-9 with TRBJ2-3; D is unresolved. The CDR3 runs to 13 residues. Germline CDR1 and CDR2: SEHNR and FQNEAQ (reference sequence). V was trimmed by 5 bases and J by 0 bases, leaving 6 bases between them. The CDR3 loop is CASSVYSTDTQYF. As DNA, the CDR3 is TGTGCCAGCAGCGTCTACAGCACAGATACGCAGTATTTT. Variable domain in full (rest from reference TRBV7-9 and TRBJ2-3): DTGVSQNPRHKITKRGQNVTFRCDPISEHNRLYWYRQTLGQGPEFLTYFQNEAQLEKSRLLSDRFSAERPKGSFSTLEIQRTEQGDSAMYLCASSVYSTDTQYFGPGTRLTVL.

The CDR3 is CASSYSLFTDTQYF. The CDR3 DNA sequence: TGTGCCAGCAGCTACAGCCTATTTACAGATACGCAGTATTTT. This chain joins TRBV4-2 and TRBJ2-3; D unclear. The CDR3 has 14 residues. Germline CDR1 LGHNA, CDR2 YNFKEQ. The germline V and J ends were trimmed by 5 bases and 3 bases, with 12 bases remaining between them.